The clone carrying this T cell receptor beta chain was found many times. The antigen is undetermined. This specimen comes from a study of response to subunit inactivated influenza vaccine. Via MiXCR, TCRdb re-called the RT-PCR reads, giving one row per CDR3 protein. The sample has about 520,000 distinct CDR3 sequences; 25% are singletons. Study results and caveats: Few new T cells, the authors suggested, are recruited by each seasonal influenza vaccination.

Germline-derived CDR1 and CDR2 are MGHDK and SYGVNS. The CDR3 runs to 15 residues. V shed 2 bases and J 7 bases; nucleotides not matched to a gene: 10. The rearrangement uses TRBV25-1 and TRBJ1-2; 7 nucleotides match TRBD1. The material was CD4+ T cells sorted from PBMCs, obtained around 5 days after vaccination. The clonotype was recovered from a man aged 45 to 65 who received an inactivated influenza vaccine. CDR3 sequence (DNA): TGTGCCAGCAGTGAAAACACCGGGACAGTTGGTGGCTACACCTTC. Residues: CASSENTGTVGGYTF.